This TCR beta chain was sequenced for a study of blood T cell repertoires in COVID-19. Across the whole study: The analysed material was cDNA or gDNA that came from T cells, B-cell-depleted T cells, or PBMCs.

In the original workflow: By means of reference gene primer amplification, nucleated cell counts were estimated. TCRdb's copy holds only in-frame clones and misses some; the assay was immunoSEQ multiplex PCR. That table is the source of V, J and clone size, and D and trimming were worked out from the DNA. The sample lists about 64,000 clones, 82% occurring once. This clone was recorded a few times. Germline CDR1 and CDR2: SGHAT and FQNNGV. V shed 5 bases and J shed 4 bases, with 11 bases lying between them. CDR3 length: 14 residues. This sequence joins TRBV11-2 and TRBJ2-2; perhaps TRBD1 as D (5 bases). This TCR came from a human donor in a cohort sampled during active COVID-19. Sequenced sample: peripheral blood. The CDR3 loop is CASSQGGGTGELFF. The CDR3 region has the DNA TGTGCCAGCAGCCAGGGTGGCGGCACCGGGGAGCTGTTTTTT.